The rows below give T cell receptor beta chains drawn from one sample of a study of T cells in Graves' hyperthyroidism and ophthalmopathy. MiXCR, run by TCRdb on the multiplex PCR reads, gives a single entry per CDR3 protein. The sample carries around 500,000 distinct CDR3 sequences, 22% recorded once. The sample taken for sequencing was blood. These receptors were obtained from a woman aged 70-85 years with Graves' ophthalmopathy. Each CDR3 is given with its conserved first and last residue. A D gene is named only where the DNA matches it firmly. Size is stated for part of the rows, as once, few or many counts, or as a class when the clone is expanded.

TRBJ2-7 | - | TRBV27 | - | CASSRTRTYEQYF | TGTGCCAGCAGTCGTACCCGGACCTACGAGCAGTACTTC
TRBJ2-1 | - | TRBV7-9 | - | CASSQGGSREQFF | TGTGCCAGCAGCCAGGGCGGATCTCGTGAGCAGTTCTTC
TRBJ1-1 | - | TRBV12-3/TRBV12-4 | - | CAGSFVADNTEAFF | TGTGCCGGTAGTTTCGTTGCAGATAACACTGAAGCTTTCTTT
TRBJ2-2 | few | TRBV9 | - | CASSVDGGGVPGELFF | TGTGCCAGCAGCGTAGATGGAGGGGGCGTCCCCGGGGAGCTGTTTTTT
TRBJ2-4 | few | TRBV6-5 | TRBD1 | CASSYSGQGGNIQYF | TGTGCCAGCAGTTACTCGGGACAGGGGGGAAACATTCAGTACTTC
TRBJ1-2 | many | TRBV27 | TRBD1 | CASSFGRGLGYTF | TGTGCCAGCAGTTTTGGCAGGGGGCTTGGCTACACCTTC
TRBJ2-2 | once | TRBV9 | - | CASSVAPGNANTGELFF | TGTGCCAGCAGCGTAGCGCCTGGCAACGCGAACACCGGGGAGCTGTTTTTT
TRBJ2-1 | many | TRBV28 | TRBD2 | CASSRLAGVEQFF | TGTGCCAGCAGTCGGCTAGCGGGAGTAGAGCAGTTCTTC
TRBJ2-7 | few | TRBV6-2/TRBV6-3 | - | CASTSYHEQYF | TGTGCCAGCACTTCCTATCACGAGCAGTACTTC
TRBJ2-2 | few | TRBV11-2 | TRBD1 | CASSLWVLGTANTGELFF | TGTGCCAGCAGCTTATGGGTGCTCGGGACAGCGAACACCGGGGAGCTGTTTTTT
TRBJ1-1 | - | TRBV10-2 | - | CASSEGQLVDAFF | TGCGCCAGCAGTGAAGGGCAGCTCGTGGATGCTTTCTTT
TRBJ2-3 | few | TRBV10-3 | - | CAIKPGNTDTQYF | TGTGCCATCAAGCCGGGCAACACAGATACGCAGTATTTT
TRBJ2-5 | few | TRBV20-1 | TRBD1 | CSAEGGTGTQYF | TGCAGTGCCGAAGGGGGCACCGGGACCCAGTACTTC
TRBJ1-2 | few | TRBV18 | TRBD1 | CASSEQQGNYGYTF | TGTGCCAGCTCAGAACAACAGGGGAACTATGGCTACACCTTC
TRBJ1-2 | - | TRBV6-1 | - | CASSEAANYGYTF | TGTGCCAGCAGTGAAGCTGCCAACTATGGCTACACCTTC
TRBJ2-5 | few | TRBV6-2/TRBV6-3 | - | CASSREVQETQYF | TGTGCCAGCAGTCGCGAAGTCCAAGAGACCCAGTACTTC
TRBJ2-7 | - | TRBV7-6 | TRBD1 | CASSLSGTGGAYEQYF | TGTGCCAGCAGCTTGTCCGGGACAGGGGGAGCCTACGAGCAGTACTTC
TRBJ2-1 | - | TRBV20-1 | - | CSALSWTANDGQFF | TGCAGTGCTTTATCTTGGACAGCAAATGATGGGCAGTTCTTC
TRBJ2-2 | many | TRBV11-2 | - | CASSADRPPHGELFF | TGTGCCAGCAGTGCCGACAGGCCCCCTCACGGGGAGCTGTTTTTT
TRBJ2-1 | - | TRBV7-9 | - | CASSLVKGKNEQFF | TGTGCCAGCAGCTTAGTAAAAGGAAAAAATGAGCAGTTCTTC
TRBJ2-3 | - | TRBV7-9 | - | CASSLYGSGTDTQYF | TGTGCCAGCAGCTTATACGGGAGCGGGACAGATACGCAGTATTTT
TRBJ2-7 | few | TRBV11-2 | TRBD1 | CASSFAGGGYEQYF | TGTGCCAGCAGCTTCGCAGGGGGCGGGTACGAGCAGTACTTC
TRBJ2-6 | - | TRBV30 | - | CAWSPPGTGANVLTF | TGTGCCTGGAGTCCCCCAGGGACTGGGGCCAACGTCCTGACTTTC
TRBJ1-5 | many | TRBV7-2 | - | CASSLGQGNNQPQHF | TGTGCCAGCAGCTTAGGACAAGGAAACAATCAGCCCCAGCATTTT
TRBJ1-2 | - | TRBV6-2/TRBV6-3 | - | CASSYSSYGYTF | TGTGCCAGCAGTTACTCGAGCTACGGCTACACCTTC
TRBJ1-5 | - | TRBV20-1 | - | CSASGLRYSNQPQHF | TGCAGTGCTTCCGGACTGCGATATAGCAATCAGCCCCAGCATTTT
TRBJ2-6 | - | TRBV7-7 | - | CASSPARSSGANVLTF | TGTGCTAGCAGCCCCGCCCGGAGCTCTGGGGCCAACGTCCTGACTTTC
TRBJ1-2 | few | TRBV5-6 | TRBD1 | CASSDPTGGGPHGYTF | TGTGCCAGCAGCGATCCTACAGGGGGCGGCCCCCATGGCTACACCTTC
TRBJ1-1 | - | TRBV12-3/TRBV12-4 | - | CASGGRSTEAFF | TGTGCCAGCGGGGGCAGGAGCACTGAAGCTTTCTTT
TRBJ2-5 | few | TRBV7-2 | TRBD1 | CASGGTGSFETQYF | TGTGCCAGCGGCGGGACAGGGTCTTTTGAGACCCAGTACTTC
TRBJ2-7 | many | TRBV6-5 | TRBD2 | CASSYGLAGTYEQYF | TGTGCCAGCAGTTACGGCCTAGCGGGAACCTACGAGCAGTACTTC
TRBJ2-5 | few | TRBV6-5 | - | CASSYSSGRGETQYF | TGTGCCAGCAGTTACTCGTCTGGGCGCGGGGAGACCCAGTACTTC
TRBJ2-5 | - | TRBV27 | - | CASSFLGDETQYF | TGTGCCAGCAGTTTTTTGGGCGACGAGACCCAGTACTTC
TRBJ1-5 | many | TRBV7-2 | TRBD1 | CASSLNSRGRRNQPQHF | TGTGCCAGCAGCTTAAATTCCAGGGGGCGACGAAATCAGCCCCAGCATTTT
TRBJ1-2 | few | TRBV3-1 | TRBD1 | CASSPRDSVYGYTF | TGTGCCAGCAGCCCCCGGGACAGTGTCTATGGCTACACCTTC
TRBJ2-1 | many | TRBV7-2 | TRBD2 | CASSLVGGRPYNEQFF | TGTGCCAGCAGCTTAGTGGGCGGGAGGCCCTACAATGAGCAGTTCTTC
TRBJ1-1 | many | TRBV11-2 | - | CASSRRTAKNTEAFF | TGTGCCAGCAGCAGGCGGACAGCCAAGAACACTGAAGCTTTCTTT
TRBJ1-1 | many | TRBV11-2 | - | CASSRRRGRNTEAFF | TGTGCCAGCAGCCGGAGGCGCGGACGGAACACTGAAGCTTTCTTT
TRBJ2-7 | - | TRBV2 | - | CASSLAPGASYEQYF | TGTGCCAGCAGCCTCGCACCGGGAGCGTCCTACGAGCAGTACTTC
TRBJ2-7 | - | TRBV5-4 | TRBD2 | CASSFGRPGLASSSYEQYF | TGTGCCAGCAGCTTCGGTCGCCCGGGACTAGCGTCGAGCTCCTACGAGCAGTACTTC
TRBJ2-5 | - | TRBV15 | TRBD1 | CATSREQGARETQYF | TGTGCCACCAGCAGGGAACAGGGGGCAAGGGAGACCCAGTACTTC
TRBJ2-5 | - | TRBV20-1 | TRBD2 | CSARAGSGRAPAYF | TGCAGTGCTAGGGCCGGTAGCGGGAGGGCCCCAGCCTACTTC
TRBJ2-5 | many | TRBV28 | - | CASSLGAVQETQYF | TGTGCCAGCAGTTTAGGCGCAGTCCAAGAGACCCAGTACTTC
TRBJ2-7 | many | TRBV2 | - | CASSDGTWVPHEQYF | TGTGCCAGCAGTGACGGGACTTGGGTCCCCCACGAGCAGTACTTC
TRBJ2-2 | many | TRBV2 | - | CASSILQDTGELFF | TGTGCCAGCAGTATATTACAGGACACCGGGGAGCTGTTTTTT
TRBJ2-3 | few | TRBV27 | - | CASSFDRSPTWGNTQYF | TGTGCCAGCAGTTTTGATCGCTCCCCTACCTGGGGGAATACGCAGTATTTT
TRBJ2-7 | few | TRBV9 | - | CASSVGESHYEQYF | TGTGCCAGCAGCGTAGGGGAGAGCCACTACGAGCAGTACTTC
TRBJ2-7 | - | TRBV5-5 | - | CANSLGPRSYEQYF | TGTGCCAACAGCCTAGGGCCCCGCTCCTACGAGCAGTACTTC
TRBJ2-7 | few | TRBV24-1 | TRBD1 | CATSDYSGQGYEQYF | TGTGCCACCAGTGATTACTCGGGACAGGGGTACGAGCAGTACTTC
TRBJ2-5 | few | TRBV10-3 | - | CAISDLRGQETQYF | TGTGCCATCAGTGATTTGAGGGGGCAAGAGACCCAGTACTTC
TRBJ1-1 | many | TRBV12-3/TRBV12-4 | - | CASSFGVAEAFF | TGTGCCAGCAGTTTCGGGGTCGCTGAAGCTTTCTTT
TRBJ1-1 | - | TRBV19 | TRBD1 | CATKQGDTEAFF | TGTGCCACTAAGCAGGGGGACACTGAAGCTTTCTTT
TRBJ2-7 | - | TRBV7-8 | - | CASIPPGEEGYEQYF | TGTGCCAGCATCCCGCCGGGCGAGGAGGGTTACGAGCAGTACTTC
TRBJ1-2 | - | TRBV4-3 | - | CASSQEVRGIGYTF | TGCGCCAGCAGCCAAGAGGTCCGGGGGATAGGCTACACCTTC